One and the same sample provided the 19 T cell receptor beta chains below, sequenced in a study of T cell repertoires in cytomegalovirus infection. TCRdb reprocessed the reads via MiXCR and lists one record per CDR3 protein. The sample lists a few hundred thousand distinct CDR3 sequences, roughly a fifth occurring once. Which antigens these TCRs recognize remains unknown. The specimen comprised cultured PBMCs, sampled from culture after CMV antigen stimulation. These receptor sequences come from a human donor in good health (CMV status not recorded). Some clones in this sample may be carry-over from other donors' samples.

This clonotype turned up a few times. The chain employs TRBV29-1 and TRBJ2-2; possibly TRBD1 for D (6 bases). The CDR3 sequence is 13 residues long. With 3 bases removed from V and 1 base from J, the gap between germline ends came to 6 bases. CDR1 SQVTM and CDR2 ANQGSEA come from the germline V gene. The DNA for the CDR3 is TGCAGCGTTGACAGGGGGAACACCGGGGAGCTGTTTTTT. Residues: CSVDRGNTGELFF.

Many counts were recorded for this clonotype. The rearrangement links TRBV12-3 or TRBV12-4 to TRBJ1-1; TRBD1 agrees at 10 bases. CDR3 length: 13 amino acids. V lost 7 bases and J lost 9; bases outside the gene matches: 8. CDR3 sequence: CASIPPGQGKAFF. CDR3 nucleotides: TGTGCCAGCATCCCTCCGGGACAGGGGAAAGCTTTCTTT.

The CDR3 loop is CASSDTVGQAKNIQYF. The DNA of the CDR3 is TGTGCCAGCAGCGATACCGTCGGGCAGGCTAAAAACATTCAGTACTTC. The gene calls are TRBV2 and TRBJ2-4; no clear D. The CDR3 is 16 amino acids. Between the trimmed V and J ends, which lost 6 bases and 4 bases, there was a span of 19 bases. Germline V gives CDR1 SNHLY, CDR2 FYNNEI.

This clonotype came up a few times. The rearrangement joins TRBV20-1 to TRBJ1-4; 7 positions match TRBD1. CDR1 is DFQATT, CDR2 SNEGSKA, per germline (reference sequence). The CDR3 loop spans 15 amino acids. V was clipped by 6 bases and J by 0 bases; unmatched bases: 7. The CDR3 region is CSAYGQAATNEKLFF. Here the CDR3 DNA reads TGCAGTGCCTACGGACAGGCGGCAACTAATGAAAAACTGTTTTTT.

The chain combines TRBV7-2 with TRBJ2-1; 7 nucleotides agree with TRBD2. V shed 5 bases and J 1 base; nucleotides not matched to a gene: 8. Germline V gene sequence: CDR1 SGHTA, CDR2 FQGNSA. This CDR3 is built from 16 residues. The CDR3 DNA is TGTGCCAGCAGCGTGAGGACTAGTTTTTCCTACAATGAGCAGTTCTTC. Amino acids: CASSVRTSFSYNEQFF.

A few counts support this clonotype. The chain couples TRBV4-1 to TRBJ1-5; D uncertain. Deletions cut 0 bases from V and 1 base from J, with 13 bases between. The V gene's germline CDR1 is MGHRA and CDR2 YSYEKL. The CDR3 loop spans 17 amino acids. Here the CDR3 DNA reads TGCGCCAGCAGCCAAGAATCTCCGCGGAGCAGCAATCAGCCCCAGCATTTT. Its protein product is CASSQESPRSSNQPQHF.

This clonotype came up many times. The chain carries TRBV12-3 or TRBV12-4 and TRBJ2-5; D gene uncertain. The CDR3 is 14 residues long. V was pared by 5 bases and J by 5 bases, with 15 bases between. CDR3 bases: TGTGCCAGCAGTCCCCCTCCGCGCCGGGAGACCCAGTACTTC. Its translation: CASSPPPRRETQYF.

This chain joins TRBV12-3 or TRBV12-4 and TRBJ1-5, with D perhaps matching TRBD1 (6 bases). Deletions cut 6 bases from V and 2 bases from J, with 14 bases between. The CDR3 is made up of 15 amino acids. The CDR3 is CASRTGTTGNQPQHF. In DNA form, the CDR3 reads TGTGCCAGCAGAACCGGGACAACAGGCAATCAGCCCCAGCATTTT.

The genes are TRBV6-5 and TRBJ2-4, with D maybe TRBD1 (6 bases). This CDR3 is 16 amino acids long. Per germline, CDR1 MNHEY and CDR2 SVGAGI. The germline V and J ends were trimmed by 6 bases and 0 bases, with 15 bases remaining between them. The CDR3 nucleotides read TGTGCCAGCAGCGTCAGGGGAAAAATAGCCAAAAACATTCAGTACTTC. Protein: CASSVRGKIAKNIQYF.

The CDR3 spells CASSALQGGAQYF. DNA for the CDR3: TGTGCCAGCAGTGCTTTACAGGGTGGCGCGCAGTATTTT. The chain is built from TRBV12-3 or TRBV12-4 and TRBJ2-3, with D possibly matching TRBD1 (6 bases). The CDR3 contains 13 residues. V dropped 5 bases and J dropped 10 bases, with 16 bases sitting between them.

The V and J genes are TRBV20-1 and TRBJ2-7; D is tentatively TRBD1 or TRBD2 (5 bases each). The CDR3 length is 14 residues. Trimming took off 3 bases at V and 3 bases at J, with 15 bases between the two ends. Germline lookup yields CDR1 DFQATT and CDR2 SNEGSKA (reference sequence). DNA for the CDR3: TGCAGTGCTAGGGCCCGGGACCGACTCTACGAGCAGTACTTC. Amino acids: CSARARDRLYEQYF.

This sequence joins TRBV5-4 and TRBJ2-6, with 9 bases lining up with TRBD1. Germline lookup yields CDR1 SGHNT and CDR2 YYREEE (reference sequence). This CDR3 is 18 amino acids long. The V and J ends lost 4 bases and 4 bases, in that order; junction bases with no gene match: 12. The CDR3 region is CASSQRQGVGSGANVLTF. The CDR3 nucleotides read TGTGCCAGCAGCCAAAGACAGGGGGTGGGTTCCGGGGCCAACGTCCTGACTTTC. The whole variable domain, filled in from reference TRBV5-4 and TRBJ2-6, reads ETGVTQSPTHLIKTRGQQVTLRCSSQSGHNTVSWYQQALGQGPQFIFQYYREEENGRGNFPPRFSGLQFPNYSSELNVNALELDDSALYLCASSQRQGVGSGANVLTFGAGSRLTVL.

The table lists this clonotype with a few counts. The chain has TRBV7-6 and TRBJ2-2; the D gene is possibly TRBD2 (5 bases). V lost 5 bases, J lost 4 bases, and 17 bases lay in between. The CDR3 is made up of 16 amino acids. The germline gives CDR1 SGHVS, CDR2 FNYEAQ. CDR3 sequence (DNA): TGTGCCAGCAGCACTAGACGGAGTAACCGCACCGGGGAGCTGTTTTTT. Translating it yields CASSTRRSNRTGELFF.

Written as DNA, the CDR3 is TGTGCCAGCAGTTACGAGTACAATGAGCAGTTCTTC. Amino acid sequence: CASSYEYNEQFF. The chain has TRBV6-2 or TRBV6-3 and TRBJ2-1; D remains ambiguous. The germline gives CDR1 MNHEY, CDR2 SVGEGT. V gave up 2 bases and J gave up 4 bases, with 3 bases separating them. This CDR3 spans 12 amino acids.

This clonotype has at least ten counts. This chain uses TRBV6-1 with TRBJ2-7, with D perhaps matching TRBD1 (5 bases). Trimming left V 6 bases short and J 6 bases short, with 9 bases between. This CDR3 has 11 amino acids. Per germline, CDR1 MNHNS and CDR2 SASEGT. The DNA of the CDR3 is TGTGCCAGCAGGCAGGGTCGCGAGCAGTACGTC. It specifies CASRQGREQYV.

A single count supports this clonotype. The chain is built from TRBV2 and TRBJ1-5; maybe TRBD1 (6 bases). This CDR3 has 13 amino acids. Germline CDR1 SNHLY, CDR2 FYNNEI. The ends were cut back, 10 bases at V and 5 bases at J, with 15 bases in the middle. CDR3 coding DNA: TGTGCCACCAAACGACAGGAAGATCAGCCCCAGCATTTT. The encoded protein is CATKRQEDQPQHF.

Ten or more counts support this clonotype. V is TRBV5-6 and J is TRBJ2-7; 10 bases match TRBD2. This CDR3 spans 15 amino acids. The V and J ends lost 5 bases and 3 bases, in that order; junction bases with no gene match: 8. Per germline, CDR1 SGHDT and CDR2 YYEEEE. CDR3 protein: CASSSSGRASYEQYF. CDR3 nucleotide sequence: TGTGCCAGCAGTTCAAGCGGGAGGGCTAGCTACGAGCAGTACTTC.

V is TRBV19 and J is TRBJ2-5; TRBD2 aligns across 14 bases. The CDR3 contains 24 residues. Trimming at V came to 4 bases and at J to 3 bases, leaving 28 bases not matched to a gene. Germline V gene lookup returns CDR1 LNHDA and CDR2 SQIVND (reference sequence). In DNA form, the CDR3 reads TGTGCCAGTAGTACTTCTTACAGGGGACCGACTAGCGGGAGGGCCCACGTAGAGGAAGAGACCCAGTACTTC. It codes for CASSTSYRGPTSGRAHVEEETQYF.

The table lists this clonotype with many counts. V usage is TRBV11-2 and J usage is TRBJ2-3; D is unresolved. V was shortened by 1 base and J by 8 bases, with 10 bases between the two germline ends. The CDR3 spans 13 residues. Germline loops: CDR1 SGHAT, CDR2 FQNNGV. Here the CDR3 reads CASSLAPGGTQYF. In nucleotides, the CDR3 is TGTGCCAGCAGCTTAGCTCCGGGTGGTACGCAGTATTTT.